Listed here is a single T cell receptor beta chain. This clone is a singleton in its sample. The antigen it recognizes is unknown. No base quality values were provided; no much bigger clone lies one nucleotide off. These data are taken from a study of cytomegalovirus exposure and HLA in healthy donors (dated by TCRdb to about 2017). Regarding the research as a whole: According to an earlier analysis of 587 of the donors, roughly 180 million T cells yielded some 120 million unique TCR beta sequences and about 300 Gb of sequence data. Roughly 300 gigabases of sequencing data and roughly 90 million unique TCR sequences were included in an early release covering around 600 HLA-typed donors. Of the approximately 400 genotyped donors, 65% to 90% were placed in the genetic ancestry cluster associated with self-reported Caucasian donors. The study aimed to test whether signatures of past pathogen exposure could be identified by cataloging public T cell receptors. Using immunosequencing, the study profiled T cell repertoires from fewer than 700 subjects and related those repertoires to cytomegalovirus serostatus. A separate validation cohort of over 95 different subjects was used in addition to the 666-subject first cohort. The study combined high-throughput TCR immunosequencing, statistical association of individual TCRs with disease status, and machine learning to predict cytomegalovirus infection status. In a later analysis, previously published TCR beta repertoires from 550 to 750 donors were re-analyzed and high-resolution HLA genotyping was added so that TCR occurrence patterns could be studied. Rather than drawing on any new phenotypic data, the later analysis identified candidate immune exposures from TCR beta sequences and the way those sequences occurred across donors. An earlier analysis of nearly 600 of the donors applied high-throughput TCR beta sequencing to assess whether each TCR beta V gene segment acted as functional or pseudogenic. Donor age, sex, ethnicity and CMV serostatus were collected together with the repertoire data. Genome-wide SNP genotypes for about 60% of the roughly 700 donors were used in a later genetic analysis, which treated that subset as a discovery cohort. All discovery cohort repertoires had been generated on a single sequencing platform. Class I and class II HLA loci were covered by the typing at four-digit resolution. Typing coverage differed by locus: A, B, C, DRB1 and DQB1 were typed in about 620-630 donors, DQA1 in 500 to 550, DPA1 in around 600, and DPB1 in roughly 470. About five DR-DQ haplotypes were treated as single units for association and clustering because of strong linkage in the cohort. Among 300 to 500 genotyped donors of the cohort, an average of approximately 200,000 unique TCR beta nucleotide sequences was sequenced per donor, of which 15% to 20% were non-productive.

The cohort comprised some 700 healthy bone marrow donors. At the time of sampling, every cohort member was nominally healthy, though immune exposures that went unrecorded were likely present. The donor was CMV seropositive and was included in the group of 250 to 300 seropositive cohort members. A peripheral blood sample was collected from each donor, and TCR beta sequencing was performed on peripheral blood mononuclear cells. The Qiagen DNeasy Blood Extraction Kit was used to extract genomic DNA from the blood cell samples. The germline V gene encodes CDR1 SGHDT and CDR2 YYEEEE. The junction carries 7 bases between V and J, which are trimmed by 2 bases and 2 bases respectively. From the cysteine up to the phenylalanine, the CDR3 has a length of 13 residues. The only DNA kept is the CDR3, 39 bases in frame from the first base. The study at large found these results: Because the 87-base-pair reads could not distinguish some IMGT-functional V segments, including TRBV6-2 and TRBV6-3, those segments were excluded. CMV serostatus was the only immune exposure information available for the cohort. An earlier analysis of approximately 570 of the donors showed that most TCR beta V segments appeared in productive rearrangements either about 90% or about 30% of the time, which broadly matched IMGT annotations. The authors suggested that the approach could potentially be extended to other disease states and immunological phenotypes. A group of highly shared sequence variants was considered likely to be a technical artifact of the sequencing pipeline. Sequencing depth was assumed to be roughly uniform across donors in the presence/absence analyses, though that assumption may not hold. The study listed 150 to 200 TCR beta chains as associated with cytomegalovirus. A further reported finding was that TCR beta sequences accurately predicted the HLA-A and HLA-B alleles for most subjects in the first cohort. While some public TCRs were present in many individuals, most TCR sequences turned up only very rarely across donors. In vitro tests confirmed that a few of the cytomegalovirus-associated TCR beta chains recognize cytomegalovirus antigens. According to a later analysis, most CMV-associated TCR beta chains appeared to be HLA-restricted, and the HLA associations seemed to be driven largely by CMV exposure. A later analysis found that HLA-associated TCR beta chains were more clonally expanded and had lower generation probabilities than equally common non-associated chains. An association between a missense DCLRE1C variant and V-gene and J-gene trimming of TCR beta chains was found in a later genetic analysis and replicated in an independent cohort. In both the original and validation cohorts, the classifier was reported to diagnose cytomegalovirus status with high specificity and sensitivity. In a later analysis, the rate of TCR association differed among HLA loci, with DRB1 alleles having the most associated TCRs and HLA-C alleles having the fewest. Because HLA typing was missing for some donors at each locus, association tests included only the typed subset. Linkage disequilibrium might explain the correlated functional status among segregating V segments, but an unknown experimental factor could not be excluded. Specific HLA alleles were associated with over 15,000 TCR beta sequences at a false discovery rate of 0.05 in a later analysis. The earlier analysis of nearly 600 of the donors excluded roughly 16 rarely observed V segments, including chromosome 9 orphons, because counts were too low. According to a later genetic analysis, donors in an Asian-associated ancestry cluster had fewer N-insertions in productive TCRs than the approximately 710-donor mean. According to a later analysis, parvovirus B19, influenza, CMV and Epstein-Barr virus appeared linked to several top co-occurrence clusters. The cohort was sequenced for TCR beta chains only, and without alpha or paired-chain data the features that could be detected were limited. Strong co-occurrence of HLA alleles, especially DR and DQ, made assigning TCR associations to individual alleles difficult.

Libraries were built with the immunoSEQ multiplex PCR assay. For the multiplex PCR, a mixture combining 60 forward primers for TCR Vbeta segments and 13 reverse primers for TCR Jbeta segments was used. The CDR3 region of rearranged TCR beta genes was amplified from genomic DNA with a multiplex PCR assay. On the Illumina HiSeq System, the amplified TCR beta libraries were sequenced as 87-base-pair reads. In the paper's pipeline: A later analysis counted approximately 74 million unique TCR beta chains across the 640 or so repertoires, and approximately 11 million of these chains were shared by at least two donors. To remove PCR and sequencing errors, raw reads were error-corrected and collapsed into unique sequences using a nearest-neighbor algorithm that merged closely related sequences. To assign V, D and J gene segments, CDR3 sequences were aligned to IMGT reference sequences. Each retained sequence needed at least a six-nucleotide match to both a V gene segment and a J gene segment. Rearrangements were classified as productive when the CDR3 lacked stop codons and remained in frame with V and J, and all other rearrangements were classified as non-productive. Following IMGT convention, CDR3 was defined as the stretch from the second conserved V-encoded cysteine up to the conserved J-encoded phenylalanine. The earlier analysis of 500 to 650 of the donors excluded any sequence lacking an unambiguous match to a single V gene segment. In an earlier analysis of some 590 of the donors, a V segment was called functional when productive rearrangements were above 56.7%, and segregating when the standard deviation between donors exceeded 5%. A statistical classification framework was developed to diagnose cytomegalovirus status using the catalog of TCR beta chain sequences. V and J gene assignment, in a later analysis, came from comparing TCR nucleotide sequences with IMGT/GENE-DB human TR gene sequences. In a later analysis, CDR3 sequences and most-parsimonious VDJ recombination scenarios were assigned using the TCRdist pipeline. A later analysis defined each TCR beta chain by its CDR3 amino acid sequence plus V-gene family, and excluded reads lacking a unique V-gene family. To address suspected cross-contamination and a sequencing artifact, a later analysis removed some 620 highly shared, low-generation-probability nucleotide sequences. A later analysis calculated a clonal expansion index for each public chain from normalized within-repertoire ranks of inferred template counts. In a later analysis, generation probabilities were computed with a VDJ recombination model fitted to out-of-frame rearrangements, and the resulting probabilities were checked against IGoR. In a later analysis, TCR-TCR, TCR-HLA and TCR-CMV co-occurrence was scored with hypergeometric tests, and a repertoire-size bias correction was applied to TCR pairs. To estimate false discovery rates, a later analysis permuted the HLA or CMV assignments 20 times. In a later analysis, co-occurring TCRs were grouped with DBSCAN, and TCRdist sequence similarity was added when clustering was performed within HLA-allele-positive subsets. For co-occurrence clustering, repertoires with fewer than 30,000 or more than 120,000 public chains were excluded, along with several repertoires with anomalous nucleotide sharing. The table comes from immuneACCESS by way of TCRdb, which keeps in-frame sequences with V and J called. Part of the clones is missing from these tables; in studies checked, under half for an unresolved V gene and the rest for unknown reasons. V and J calls plus clone size are reproduced from that table; the DNA served to infer D and trimming. Within this sample are tens of thousands of clones, with roughly nine tenths of them counted one time only. The top ten clonotypes cover around 8% of the sample.

This sequence originates from a woman in her 40s in good health and CMV-seropositive. The chain links TRBV5-6 with TRBJ2-5; the D gene is not confidently resolved. The sequenced sample consisted of PBMCs. The CDR3 protein: CASSFDSQETQYF. The nucleotides read TGTGCCAGCAGCTTTGACTCACAAGAGACCCAGTACTTC. Here the CDR3 is joined to the reference TRBV5-6 and TRBJ2-5 genes, and the full variable domain is: DAGVTQSPTHLIKTRGQQVTLRCSPKSGHDTVSWYQQALGQGPQFIFQYYEEEERQRGNFPDRFSGHQFPNYSSELNVNALLLGDSALYLCASSFDSQETQYFGPGTRLLVL.